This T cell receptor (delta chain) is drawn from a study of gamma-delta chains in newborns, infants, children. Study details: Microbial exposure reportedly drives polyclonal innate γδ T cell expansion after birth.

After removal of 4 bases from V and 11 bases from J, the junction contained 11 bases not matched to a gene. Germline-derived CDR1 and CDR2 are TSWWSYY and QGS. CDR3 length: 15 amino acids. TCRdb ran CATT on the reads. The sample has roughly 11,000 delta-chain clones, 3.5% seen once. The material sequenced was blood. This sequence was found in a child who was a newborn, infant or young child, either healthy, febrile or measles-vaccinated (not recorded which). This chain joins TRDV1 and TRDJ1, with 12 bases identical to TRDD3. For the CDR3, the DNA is TGTGCTCTTGGGGGGTCTCCCTGGGGGATACGCACTCTCATCTTT. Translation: CALGGSPWGIRTLIF.